The entry that follows covers one TCR beta chain sequence. This sample stems from a study of T cell changes during pregnancy in multiple sclerosis. This CDR3 spans 15 amino acids. Germline lookup yields CDR1 LNHDA and CDR2 SQIVND (reference sequence). Deletions cut 6 bases from V and 9 bases from J, with 21 bases between. Method: immunoSEQ multiplex PCR; TCRdb's copy keeps in-frame clones and lacks some. Found here are roughly 40,000 clones, about 90% of them singletons; the top ten hold approximately 0.79%. V is TRBV19 and J is TRBJ2-1; no clear D. The material sequenced was CD4+ T cells from peripheral blood mononuclear cells, taken before pregnancy. This TCR was sampled from a female donor with multiple sclerosis, enrolled in a pregnancy study. The DNA for the CDR3 is TGTGCCAGTAGCCAAGGTCCTACCAGAGGCGGTGAGCAGTTCTTC. It translates to CASSQGPTRGGEQFF.